The clone carrying this TCR beta chain was detected only a few times. The germline CDR1 and CDR2 sequences are SGHNT and YYREEE (reference sequence). The CDR3 spans 16 residues. Losses at the gene ends were 4 bases for V and 1 base for J; bases not matched to a gene: 6. These data are taken from a study of OX40 agonist ivuxolimab in advanced cancers. TCRdb keeps only in-frame clones here, not all; method: immunoSEQ multiplex PCR. Altogether tens of thousands of clones are present, around 94% being singletons, with the ten largest covering about 15%. The receptor was isolated from an adult with an advanced solid tumor such as melanoma, head and neck, liver or kidney cancer. The chain links TRBV5-4 to TRBJ2-2, with 8 bases that match TRBD1. Sample: CD4+ or CD8+ T cells sorted from blood, taken in a trial of the OX40 agonist ivuxolimab. In nucleotides, the CDR3 is TGTGCCAGCAGCCCCCCCGGGACAGGGAACACCGGGGAGCTGTTTTTT. Translating gives CASSPPGTGNTGELFF.